This T cell receptor (beta chain) stems from a study of cytomegalovirus exposure and HLA in healthy donors. General study findings and limits: As a later analysis revealed, the rate of TCR association differed by HLA locus, with DRB1 most and HLA-C fewest. A later analysis, which compared TCR beta chains of equal frequency, found the HLA-associated ones more clonally expanded. The classifier was said to identify cytomegalovirus status with high specificity and sensitivity. Later analysis showed most CMV-associated TCR beta chains appearing HLA-restricted.

Worth noting for this clone: Its target is unknown.

PCR used 60 Vbeta primers and 13 Jbeta primers. Only in-frame clones appear in the TCRdb table, and some are missing; sequencing was by immunoSEQ multiplex PCR. The table includes some 130,000 clones, 75% to 90% detected once. J lost 3 bases, V lost 3 bases, and 8 bases had no gene match. Germline-derived CDR1 and CDR2 are KGHSH and LQKENI. The CDR3 is 15 residues long. Sequencing was performed on PBMCs. This sequence originates from a woman in her thirties or forties in good health and CMV-seropositive. The chain recombines TRBV18 with TRBJ2-7, with TRBD2 matching over 7 bases. This CDR3 is CASSPNPRGDYEQYF. The CDR3 DNA reads as TGTGCCAGCTCACCTAACCCCCGGGGGGACTACGAGCAGTACTTC.